The 10 T cell receptor beta chains presented below share a single source sample, sequenced in a study of blood T cells in healthy people across ages (dated by TCRdb to the mid-2010s). Library construction relied on 5' RACE. The sample was run on an Illumina HiSeq 2500. A second PCR of roughly 7 to 11 cycles was performed with a sample-barcoded 5' primer and a J-beta primer mix. TCRdb applied fastp at Q25 and MiXCR to the public reads, then kept only in-frame beta chains. Every entry covers one CDR3 protein and lists the most common genes and DNA from its rows. The sample records about 730,000 distinct CDR3 sequences, approximately 39% of which are singletons. The ten largest clones take up 20% to 25% of the sample. Sequencing input: blood. The receptor set was obtained from a woman aged 55-70 years in good health.

This clonotype was found a few times. V is TRBV7-2 and J is TRBJ2-5; a possible D gene is TRBD1 (5 bases). The end of the DNA is better explained by TRBJ2-7, so the J call may be wrong. Germline values: CDR1 SGHTA, CDR2 FQGNSA. The CDR3 covers 15 residues. The CDR3 loop is CASSLWGGSTYEQYF. DNA of the CDR3: TGTGCCAGCAGCTTATGGGGCGGATCAACCTACGAGCAGTACTTC.

This clonotype was counted ten times or more. The chain employs TRBV4-1 and TRBJ2-5; TRBD1 matches at 9 bases. Germline loops: CDR1 MGHRA, CDR2 YSYEKL. After removal of 0 bases from V and 5 bases from J, the junction contained 4 bases not matched to a gene. The CDR3 is made up of 15 amino acids. This CDR3 reads CASSQEDRGRETQYF. For the CDR3, the DNA is TGCGCCAGCAGCCAAGAGGACAGGGGTCGGGAGACCCAGTACTTC.

This clonotype occurred a few times. V and J are TRBV10-3 and TRBJ2-3; D unclear. The CDR3 has 12 residues. CDR1 is ENHRY, CDR2 SYGVKD, per germline. Trimming stripped 2 bases from V and 6 bases from J, with 6 bases between. The CDR3 DNA reads TGTGCCATCAGTGAGCTGACGGATACGCAGTATTTT. This gives the protein CAISELTDTQYF.

The rearrangement uses TRBV27 and TRBJ2-7, with unresolved D. Trimming pared 0 bases from V and 4 bases from J, leaving 7 bases between. Per germline, CDR1 MNHEY and CDR2 SMNVEV (reference sequence). The CDR3 extends over 13 amino acids. The CDR3 reads CASSLSIQYEQYF. CDR3 coding DNA: TGTGCCAGCAGTTTATCGATCCAGTACGAGCAGTACTTC.

This clonotype was found a few times. The chain is built from TRBV10-3 and TRBJ1-1, with a possible D match to TRBD1 (5 bases). The CDR3 has 15 residues. Trimming pared 10 bases from V and 1 base from J, leaving 19 bases between. CDR1 and CDR2 from the germline V gene are ENHRY and SYGVKD. DNA for the CDR3: TGTGCCACCACGGCACAGGAACTTAAGAACACTGAAGCTTTCTTT. It encodes CATTAQELKNTEAFF.

This clonotype appeared a single time. V gene TRBV20-1 combines with J gene TRBJ2-7; D is perhaps TRBD1 (6 bases). Germline V gives CDR1 DFQATT, CDR2 SNEGSKA (reference sequence). The CDR3 has 15 residues. The V and J ends lost 0 bases and 7 bases respectively, with 19 bases between them. The DNA of the CDR3 is TGCAGTGCTAGAGAGGCCGGGACACCGGTTAAAGAGCAGTACTTC. Translated, it gives CSAREAGTPVKEQYF.

The gene calls are TRBV6-2 or TRBV6-3 and TRBJ1-2, with 7 nucleotides matching TRBD1. V was pared by 8 bases and J by 1 base, with 7 bases of the junction left unmatched. There are 14 residues in the CDR3. The V gene's germline CDR1 is MNHEY and CDR2 SVGEGT. CDR3 nucleotide sequence: TGTGCCAGCGGGCGGACAGGACGTAACTATGGCTACACCTTC. Protein sequence: CASGRTGRNYGYTF.

The rearrangement joins TRBV9 to TRBJ2-7; 7 bases are shared with TRBD1. TRBJ2-5 explains the end of the DNA better; the J call may be wrong. Germline V gives CDR1 SGDLS, CDR2 YYNGEE. The CDR3 runs to 14 residues. The CDR3 DNA reads TGTGCCAGCAGCGAACCCGACAGGGAAGAGACCCAGTACTTC. It specifies CASSEPDREETQYF.

This clonotype has at least ten counts. The chain employs TRBV7-2 and TRBJ2-1; D is unclear. This CDR3 has 14 amino acids. Trimming took off 2 bases at V and 5 bases at J, with 10 bases between the two ends. CDR1 is SGHTA, CDR2 FQGNSA, per germline. CDR3 DNA: TGTGCCAGCAGCTTATGGGTCAGCGACAATGAGCAGTTCTTC. Its translation is CASSLWVSDNEQFF.

About this clonotype itself: The junction shows a germline mismatch at one end, possibly a read error. The rearrangement uses TRBV6-1 and TRBJ2-7; D is perhaps TRBD1 (6 bases). Germline V gene lookup returns CDR1 MNHNS and CDR2 SASEGT. The CDR3 totals 14 residues. The CDR3 region is CVSSDQDRSLEQYF. The CDR3 nucleotides read TGTGTCAGCAGTGATCAGGACAGATCCCTCGAGCAGTACTTC.